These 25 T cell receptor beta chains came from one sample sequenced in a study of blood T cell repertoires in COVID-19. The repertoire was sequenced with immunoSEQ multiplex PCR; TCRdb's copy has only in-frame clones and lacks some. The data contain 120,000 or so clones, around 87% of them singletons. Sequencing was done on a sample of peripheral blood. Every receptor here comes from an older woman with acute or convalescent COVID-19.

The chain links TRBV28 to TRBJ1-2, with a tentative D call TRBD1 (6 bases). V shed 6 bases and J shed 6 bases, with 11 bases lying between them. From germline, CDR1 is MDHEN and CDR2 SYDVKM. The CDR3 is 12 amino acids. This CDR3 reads CASSSHRDGYTF. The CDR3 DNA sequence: TGTGCCAGCAGCTCCCACAGGGATGGCTACACCTTC.

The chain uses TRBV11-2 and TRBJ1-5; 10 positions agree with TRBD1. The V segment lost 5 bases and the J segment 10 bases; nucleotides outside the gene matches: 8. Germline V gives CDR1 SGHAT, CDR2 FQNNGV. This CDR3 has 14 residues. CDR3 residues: CASSRPGTGEPQHF. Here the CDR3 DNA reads TGTGCCAGCAGCAGACCCGGGACAGGGGAACCCCAGCATTTT.

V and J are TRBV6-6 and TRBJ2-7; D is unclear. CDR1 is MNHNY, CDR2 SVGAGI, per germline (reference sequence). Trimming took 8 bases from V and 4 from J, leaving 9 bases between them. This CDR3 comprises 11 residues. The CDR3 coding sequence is TGTGCCAGCTCGCGGAGATACGAGCAGTACTTC. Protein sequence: CASSRRYEQYF.

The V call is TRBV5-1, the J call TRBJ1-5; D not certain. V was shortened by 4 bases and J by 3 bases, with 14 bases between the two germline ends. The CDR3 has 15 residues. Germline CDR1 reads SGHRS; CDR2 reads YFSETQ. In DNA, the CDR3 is TGCGCCAGCAGCCCCACCGGAGGTTTCAATCAGCCCCAGCATTTT. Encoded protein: CASSPTGGFNQPQHF.

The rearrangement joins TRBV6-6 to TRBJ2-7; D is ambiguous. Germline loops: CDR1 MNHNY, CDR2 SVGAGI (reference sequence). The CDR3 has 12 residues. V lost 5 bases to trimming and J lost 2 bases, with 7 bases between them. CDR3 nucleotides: TGTGCCAGCAGTCCGTCTCCCTACGAGCAGTACGTC. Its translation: CASSPSPYEQYV.

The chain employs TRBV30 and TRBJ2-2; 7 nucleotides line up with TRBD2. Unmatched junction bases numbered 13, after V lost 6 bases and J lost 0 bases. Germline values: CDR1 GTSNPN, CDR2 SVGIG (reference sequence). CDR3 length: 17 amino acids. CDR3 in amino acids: CACFWGWAGANTGELFF. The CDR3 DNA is TGTGCCTGTTTTTGGGGTTGGGCGGGGGCGAACACCGGGGAGCTGTTTTTT.

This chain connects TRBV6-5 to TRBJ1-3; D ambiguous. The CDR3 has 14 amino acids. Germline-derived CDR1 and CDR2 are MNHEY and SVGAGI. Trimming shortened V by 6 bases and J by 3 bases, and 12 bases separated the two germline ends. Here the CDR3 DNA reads TGTGCCAGCAGCCCAGCGGGGTTTGGAAACACCATATATTTT. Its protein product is CASSPAGFGNTIYF.

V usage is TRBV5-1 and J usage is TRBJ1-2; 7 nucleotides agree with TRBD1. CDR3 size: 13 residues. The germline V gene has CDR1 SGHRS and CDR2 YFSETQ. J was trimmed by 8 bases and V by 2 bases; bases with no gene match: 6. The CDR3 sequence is CASSFETGYGYTF. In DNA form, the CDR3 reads TGCGCCAGCAGCTTCGAGACAGGGTACGGCTACACCTTC.

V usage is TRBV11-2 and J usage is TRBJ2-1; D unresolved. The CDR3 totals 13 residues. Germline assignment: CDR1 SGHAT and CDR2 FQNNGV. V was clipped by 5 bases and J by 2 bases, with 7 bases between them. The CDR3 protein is CASSPQTYNEQFF. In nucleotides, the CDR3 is TGTGCCAGCAGCCCCCAAACCTACAATGAGCAGTTCTTC.

As DNA, the CDR3 is TGTGCCAGTAGTGCGGCGACAGGGTTGAATGGCTACACCTTC. It encodes CASSAATGLNGYTF. This chain connects TRBV19 to TRBJ1-2; 7 positions match TRBD1. The trim removed 5 bases at V and 6 bases at J, leaving 9 bases unmatched. The CDR3 has 14 amino acids. Germline V CDR1 and CDR2: LNHDA, SQIVND (reference sequence).

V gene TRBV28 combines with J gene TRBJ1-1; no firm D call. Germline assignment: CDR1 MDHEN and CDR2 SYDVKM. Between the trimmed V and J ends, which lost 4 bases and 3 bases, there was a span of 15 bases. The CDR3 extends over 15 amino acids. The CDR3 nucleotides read TGTGCCAGCAGTTCGGGGTTTTGGCAGGACACTGAAGCTTTCTTT. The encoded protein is CASSSGFWQDTEAFF.

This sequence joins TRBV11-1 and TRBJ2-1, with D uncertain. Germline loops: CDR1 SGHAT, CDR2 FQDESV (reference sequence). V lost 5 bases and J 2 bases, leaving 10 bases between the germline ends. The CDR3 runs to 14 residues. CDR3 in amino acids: CASSLELAYNEQFF. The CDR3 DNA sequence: TGTGCCAGCAGCCTTGAGTTGGCCTACAATGAGCAGTTCTTC.

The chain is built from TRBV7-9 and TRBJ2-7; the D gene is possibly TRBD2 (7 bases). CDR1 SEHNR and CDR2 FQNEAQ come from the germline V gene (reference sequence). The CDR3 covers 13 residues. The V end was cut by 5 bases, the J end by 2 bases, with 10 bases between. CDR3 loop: CASSTGGPYEQYV. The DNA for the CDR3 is TGTGCCAGCAGCACCGGGGGGCCCTACGAGCAGTACGTC.

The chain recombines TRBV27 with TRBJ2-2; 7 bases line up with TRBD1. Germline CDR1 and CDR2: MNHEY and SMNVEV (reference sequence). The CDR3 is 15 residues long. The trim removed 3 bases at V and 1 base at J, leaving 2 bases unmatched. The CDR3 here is CASSFSGGNTGELFF. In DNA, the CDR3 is TGTGCCAGCAGTTTCTCAGGGGGGAACACCGGGGAGCTGTTTTTT.

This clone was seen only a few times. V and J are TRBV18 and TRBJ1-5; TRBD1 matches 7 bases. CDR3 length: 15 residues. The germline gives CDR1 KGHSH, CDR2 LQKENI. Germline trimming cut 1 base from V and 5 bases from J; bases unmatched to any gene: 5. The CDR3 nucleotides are TGTGCCAGCTCACCACGGGGGACAGCAGATCAGCCCCAGCATTTT. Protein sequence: CASSPRGTADQPQHF.

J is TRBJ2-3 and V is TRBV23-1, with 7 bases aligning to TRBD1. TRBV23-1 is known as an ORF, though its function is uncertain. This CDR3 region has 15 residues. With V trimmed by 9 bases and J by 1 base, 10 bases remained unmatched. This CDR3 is CARPTGVLGTDTQYF. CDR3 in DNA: TGCGCCAGACCTACAGGGGTTTTGGGCACAGATACGCAGTATTTT.

The CDR3 sequence is CAISESQGGNEKLFF. The CDR3 DNA sequence: TGTGCCATCAGTGAGTCTCAGGGTGGAAACGAAAAACTGTTTTTT. J is TRBJ1-4 and V is TRBV10-3; D may be TRBD1 (5 bases). Germline CDR1 ENHRY, CDR2 SYGVKD. Trimming shortened V by 0 bases and J by 8 bases, and 13 bases separated the two germline ends. The CDR3 runs 15 residues.

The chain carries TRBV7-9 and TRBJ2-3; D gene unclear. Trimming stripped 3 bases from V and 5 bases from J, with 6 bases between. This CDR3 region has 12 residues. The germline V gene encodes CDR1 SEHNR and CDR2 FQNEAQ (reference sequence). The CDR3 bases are TGTGCCAGCAGCTTCTTAGAAGATACGCAGTATTTT. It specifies CASSFLEDTQYF.

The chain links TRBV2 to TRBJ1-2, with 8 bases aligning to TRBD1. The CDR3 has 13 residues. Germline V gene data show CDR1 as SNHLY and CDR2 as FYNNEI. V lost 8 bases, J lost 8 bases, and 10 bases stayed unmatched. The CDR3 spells CASRQGTVRGYTF. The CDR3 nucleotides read TGTGCCAGCCGACAGGGGACAGTGCGGGGCTACACCTTC.

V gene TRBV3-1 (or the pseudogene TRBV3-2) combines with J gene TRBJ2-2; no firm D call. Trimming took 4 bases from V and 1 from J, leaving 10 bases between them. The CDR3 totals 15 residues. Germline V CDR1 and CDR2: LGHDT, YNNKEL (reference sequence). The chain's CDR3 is CASSPRPGNTGELFF. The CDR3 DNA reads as TGTGCCAGCAGCCCCAGACCGGGGAACACCGGGGAGCTGTTTTTT.

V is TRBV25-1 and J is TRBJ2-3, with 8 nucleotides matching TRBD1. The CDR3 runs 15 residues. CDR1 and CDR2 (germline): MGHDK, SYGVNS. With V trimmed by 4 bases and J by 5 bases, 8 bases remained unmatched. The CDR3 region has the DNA TGTGCCAGCAGTGTGGGGGACAGGATCGTAGATACGCAGTATTTT. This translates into CASSVGDRIVDTQYF.

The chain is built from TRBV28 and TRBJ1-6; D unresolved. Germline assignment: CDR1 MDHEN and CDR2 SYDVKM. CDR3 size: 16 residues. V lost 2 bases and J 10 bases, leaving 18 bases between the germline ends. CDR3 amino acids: CASSLPPPGIGSPLHF. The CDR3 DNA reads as TGTGCCAGCAGTTTACCCCCCCCGGGTATTGGATCACCCCTCCACTTT. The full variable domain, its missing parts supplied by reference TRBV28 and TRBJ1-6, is DVKVTQSSRYLVKRTGEKVFLECVQDMDHENMFWYRQDPGLGLRLIYFSYDVKMKEKGDIPEGYSVSREKKERFSLILESASTNQTSMYLCASSLPPPGIGSPLHFGNGTRLTVT.

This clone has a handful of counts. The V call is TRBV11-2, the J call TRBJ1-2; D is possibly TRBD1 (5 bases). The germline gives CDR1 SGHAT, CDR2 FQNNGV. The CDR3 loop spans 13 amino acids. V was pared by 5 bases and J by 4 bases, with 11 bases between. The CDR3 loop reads CASSPRQSYGYTF. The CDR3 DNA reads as TGTGCCAGCAGCCCTCGACAGAGCTATGGCTACACCTTC.

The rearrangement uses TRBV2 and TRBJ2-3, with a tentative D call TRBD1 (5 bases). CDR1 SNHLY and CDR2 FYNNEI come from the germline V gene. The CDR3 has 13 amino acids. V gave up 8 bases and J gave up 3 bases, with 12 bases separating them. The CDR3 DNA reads TGTGCCAGCGCCCTAGGGGTGACAGATACGCAGTATTTT. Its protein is CASALGVTDTQYF.

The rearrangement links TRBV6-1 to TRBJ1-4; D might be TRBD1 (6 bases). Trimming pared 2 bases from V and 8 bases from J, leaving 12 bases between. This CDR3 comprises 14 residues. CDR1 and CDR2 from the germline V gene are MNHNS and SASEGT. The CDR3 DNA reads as TGTGCCAGCAGTGAAAGGGGGTTAGCGGAAAAACTGTTTTTT. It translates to CASSERGLAEKLFF.